This TCR beta chain was recorded in a study of blood T cell repertoires in COVID-19 (dated by TCRdb to about 2020). Notes on the research overall: Samples covering the acute and convalescent phases of COVID-19 were provided by collaborators in the United States, Italy and Spain. The repertoires were released in a freely available public database intended as a resource for research on the immune response to SARS-CoV-2. The material from the prospective study consisted of cDNA or gDNA derived from T cells, B-cell-depleted T cells, or PBMCs. Where available, HLA class I and class II types were taken from metadata supplied by the sample provider and were not determined by assay-based typing. The samples were drawn from two sources: the first 160 participants of the ongoing ImmuneRACE study, and 1,200 or so subjects contributed by 6 global collaborators. Subjects who had been exposed to COVID-19, were actively infected with it, or had recovered from it provided the deeply sampled blood TCRbeta repertoires that made up the dataset. Nearly every sample came with metadata listing a de-identified subject ID, COVID-19 status, age in years and sex.

Comments on this clone: Its antigen is currently not known. Base qualities are not provided; no much larger clone lies one nucleotide away.

TCRbeta CDR3 regions were amplified from genomic DNA using the immunoSEQ Assay, a bias-controlled multiplex PCR. Under the source paper's analysis protocol: The number of nucleated cells in each sample was estimated from the amplification of reference gene primers within the assay. Sequence reads were collapsed and filtered to measure the absolute abundance of every unique TCRbeta CDR3 rearrangement. For each sample, productive Simpson clonality was calculated as the square root of Simpson's diversity index across productive rearrangements. Here the immuneACCESS table is served through TCRdb, limited to in-frame sequences with V and J called. Missing clones are a known gap in these copies; in checked studies unresolved V genes cover under half, and the rest lacks a known reason. For V, J and clone size, that table is used; D and trimming come from the DNA. The sample yields a few hundred thousand clones; about 79% were counted once. The ten largest clones represent approximately 10% of the sample.

The germline ends are 18 bases apart after V is trimmed by 5 bases and J by 5 bases. From its cysteine to its phenylalanine, the CDR3 spans 16 amino acids. Only the CDR3 DNA stays, 48 bases, in frame from base 1. In the germline V gene, CDR1 corresponds to SGHTA and CDR2 to FQGNSA. Results and caveats for the whole study, not just this receptor: How much clinical and demographic metadata was included differed by source and by participant, and the metadata was provided uncurated.

Collaborating institutions collected whole blood in K2EDTA tubes following their own protocols. For TCRbeta analysis, collaborator samples were shipped as frozen whole blood, as isolated PBMCs, or as DNA extracted from either sample type. In this chain, TRBV7-2 is recombined with TRBJ2-2; the D gene is perhaps TRBD2, on 5 matching bases. The sequence was obtained from a middle-aged man with active or convalescent COVID-19. Input material: peripheral blood. The base sequence is TGTGCCAGCAGCACAGAAAGACGGGGTTGGACCGGGGAGCTGTTTTTT. Its protein reads: CASSTERRGWTGELFF.